What follows are 13 T cell receptor beta chains derived from one specimen sequenced in a study of blood T cells in healthy people across ages. Using a J-beta primer mix together with a sample-barcoded 5' primer, a second PCR was run for roughly 7 to 12 cycles. TCRdb ran MiXCR on the 5' RACE reads and lists one entry per CDR3 protein. The repertoire holds about 670,000 distinct CDR3 sequences, with about 50% as singletons. Sequenced material: blood. These receptors originate from a woman of 80 years or more in good health.

This clonotype was counted at least ten times. This rearrangement joins TRBV2 to TRBJ1-5; D is ambiguous. Germline CDR1 reads SNHLY; CDR2 reads FYNNEI. The CDR3 contains 14 residues. Trimming removed 6 bases from V and 6 bases from J, with 15 bases in between. The CDR3 DNA sequence: TGTGCCAGCAGACTGGGCGGAGGTACTCAGCCCCAGCATTTT. The encoded protein is CASRLGGGTQPQHF. The whole variable domain, filled in from reference TRBV2 and TRBJ1-5, reads EPEVTQTPSHQVTQMGQEVILRCVPISNHLYFYWYRQILGQKVEFLVSFYNNEISEKSEIFDDQFSVERPDGSNFTLKIRSTKLEDSAMYFCASRLGGGTQPQHFGDGTRLSIL.

This chain links TRBV5-1 with TRBJ2-3; D gene uncertain. This CDR3 region has 14 residues. V was cut by 0 bases and J by 3 bases, with 8 bases left in between. Germline lookup yields CDR1 SGHRS and CDR2 YFSETQ. CDR3 in DNA: TGCGCCAGCAGCTTGGCCTCCCAGACAGATACGCAGTATTTT. This codes for CASSLASQTDTQYF.

V is TRBV3-1 and J is TRBJ2-2; perhaps TRBD1 as D (6 bases). Between the trimmed V and J ends, which lost 2 bases and 6 bases, there was a span of 13 bases. Per the germline V gene, CDR1 is LGHDT and CDR2 is YNNKEL (reference sequence). The CDR3 runs to 15 residues. The CDR3 DNA sequence: TGTGCCAGCAGCCAACTTGCAGGGGTATCCGGGGAGCTGTTTTTT. Its translation: CASSQLAGVSGELFF.

The chain is built from TRBV7-9 and TRBJ1-1, with D possibly matching TRBD1 (5 bases). Germline lookup yields CDR1 SEHNR and CDR2 FQNEAQ (reference sequence). CDR3 length: 18 residues. Trimming removed 6 bases from V and 0 bases from J, with 23 bases in between. In DNA form, the CDR3 reads TGTGCCAGCAGATACACCTCCATCCGGGGACCCATGAACACTGAAGCTTTCTTT. It translates to CASRYTSIRGPMNTEAFF.

The sample holds many counts of this clonotype. The chain is built from TRBV10-3 and TRBJ2-7; 9 bases are shared with TRBD1. Germline assignment: CDR1 ENHRY and CDR2 SYGVKD. V was pared by 4 bases and J by 1 base, with 11 bases of the junction left unmatched. There are 17 residues in the CDR3. CDR3 coding DNA: TGTGCCATCAGTGGGAGTCCGGTGGACAGGGGATCCTACGAGCAGTACTTC. Translation: CAISGSPVDRGSYEQYF.

This clonotype has ten or more counts. The rearrangement joins TRBV27 to TRBJ2-1; D ambiguous. Germline lookup yields CDR1 MNHEY and CDR2 SMNVEV (reference sequence). The CDR3 length is 13 residues. Trimming cost V 11 bases and J 3 bases, with 14 bases left between them. The CDR3 region has the DNA TGTGCCTCCCGGTGGGGTAACTACAATGAGCAGTTCTTC. This translates into CASRWGNYNEQFF.

CDR3 DNA: TGTGCCAGCAGCTTTAACCCCCTCAACAATGAGCAGTTCTTC. Protein sequence: CASSFNPLNNEQFF. The V gene is TRBV7-2, the J gene TRBJ2-1; D is unresolved. Trimming left V 3 bases short and J 5 bases short, with 11 bases between. The germline gives CDR1 SGHTA, CDR2 FQGNSA. The CDR3 consists of 14 residues.

This clonotype was seen just once. The V and J genes are TRBV12-3 or TRBV12-4 and TRBJ1-1; D is ambiguous. V gave up 8 bases and J gave up 4 bases, with 14 bases separating them. The CDR3 length is 13 residues. The CDR3: CASRRPPVTEAFF. CDR3 bases: TGTGCCAGCCGACGGCCCCCGGTCACTGAAGCTTTCTTT.

This clonotype was seen ten or more times. The chain links TRBV27 to TRBJ2-1; 8 bases map to TRBD2. This CDR3 has 15 residues. The ends lost 10 bases at V and 4 bases at J; junction bases unmatched: 12. Germline-derived CDR1 and CDR2 are MNHEY and SMNVEV (reference sequence). CDR3 DNA sequence: TGTGCCACCCTCCCCGGGACTAGTCTATACAATGAGCAGTTCTTC. It codes for CATLPGTSLYNEQFF.

This clonotype was observed at least ten times. The rearrangement uses TRBV9 and TRBJ2-3, with 7 positions matching TRBD2. Losses at the gene ends were 0 bases for V and 2 bases for J; bases not matched to a gene: 6. Germline values: CDR1 SGDLS, CDR2 YYNGEE. CDR3 length: 16 residues. CDR3 region: CASSVEHRGVTDTQYF. The CDR3 coding sequence is TGTGCCAGCAGCGTAGAGCACCGGGGGGTCACAGATACGCAGTATTTT.

The chain has TRBV7-3 and TRBJ2-5; 7 bases are a match to TRBD2. The J call is uncertain, as TRBJ2-7 better fits the DNA end. In germline, CDR1 is SGHTA, CDR2 FQGTGA. There are 14 residues in the CDR3. The CDR3 here is CASSQGGGSNEQYF. The CDR3 DNA sequence: TGTGCCAGCAGTCAAGGCGGCGGGAGTAACGAGCAGTACTTC.

This clonotype was recorded many times. This may be a read error, as it is one base from a much larger clone. CDR3 in amino acids: CASSLAQVYNEQFF. The CDR3 DNA sequence: TGTGCCAGCAGCTTAGCGCAGGTCTACAATGAGCAGTTCTTC. The chain joins TRBV7-2 to TRBJ2-1; D unclear. CDR1 SGHTA and CDR2 FQGNSA come from the germline V gene. The CDR3 is 14 amino acids. The V end lost 0 bases, the J end lost 3 bases, and 6 bases lay between the germline ends.

This clonotype was seen many times. V is TRBV7-3 and J is TRBJ1-2, with 7 bases identical to TRBD1. J was trimmed by 3 bases and V by 1 base; bases with no gene match: 8. Germline V gene data show CDR1 as SGHTA and CDR2 as FQGTGA. There are 16 residues in the CDR3. The DNA for the CDR3 is TGTGCCAGCAGCTTAAACCGGGACAGCCAATACTATGGCTACACCTTC. This translates into CASSLNRDSQYYGYTF.